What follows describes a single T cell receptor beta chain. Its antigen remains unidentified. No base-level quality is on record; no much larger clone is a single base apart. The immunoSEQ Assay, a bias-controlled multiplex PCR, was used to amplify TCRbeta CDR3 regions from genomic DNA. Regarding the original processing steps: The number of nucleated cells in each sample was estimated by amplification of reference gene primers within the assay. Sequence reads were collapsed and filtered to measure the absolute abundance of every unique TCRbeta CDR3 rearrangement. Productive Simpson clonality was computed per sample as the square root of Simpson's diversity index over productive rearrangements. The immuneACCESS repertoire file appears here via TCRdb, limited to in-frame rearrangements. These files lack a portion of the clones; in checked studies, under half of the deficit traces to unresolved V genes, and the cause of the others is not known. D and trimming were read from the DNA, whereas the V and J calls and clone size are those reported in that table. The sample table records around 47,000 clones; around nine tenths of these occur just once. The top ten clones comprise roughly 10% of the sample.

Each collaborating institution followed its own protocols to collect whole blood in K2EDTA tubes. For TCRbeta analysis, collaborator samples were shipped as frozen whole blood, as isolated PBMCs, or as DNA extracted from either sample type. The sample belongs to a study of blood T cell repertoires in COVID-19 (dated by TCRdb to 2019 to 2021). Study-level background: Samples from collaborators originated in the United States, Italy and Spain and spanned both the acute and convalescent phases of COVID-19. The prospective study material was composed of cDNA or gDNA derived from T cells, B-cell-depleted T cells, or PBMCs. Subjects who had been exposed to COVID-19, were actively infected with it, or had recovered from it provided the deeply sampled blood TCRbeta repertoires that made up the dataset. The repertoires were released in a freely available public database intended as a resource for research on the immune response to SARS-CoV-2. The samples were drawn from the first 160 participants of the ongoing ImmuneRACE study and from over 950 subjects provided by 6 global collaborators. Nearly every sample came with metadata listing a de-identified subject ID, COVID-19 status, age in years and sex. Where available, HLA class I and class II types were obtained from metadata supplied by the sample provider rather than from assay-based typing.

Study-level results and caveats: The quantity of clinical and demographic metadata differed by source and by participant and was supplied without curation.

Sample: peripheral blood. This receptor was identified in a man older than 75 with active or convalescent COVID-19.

The CDR3 amino acid sequence is: CASSLGLGTYEQYF. The nucleotide sequence reads as follows: TGTGCCAGCAGCTTAGGGCTAGGTACCTACGAGCAGTACTTC. The V and J segments used are TRBV13 and TRBJ2-7; no D gene is confidently identified. The trim is 0 bases for V and 2 bases for J, with a gap of 8 bases between the germline ends. From the cysteine up to the phenylalanine, the CDR3 has a length of 14 residues. CDR3 DNA is the only sequence kept; it has 42 bases, read in frame from the first base. From a lookup of the germline V gene (reference sequence), CDR1 and CDR2 are PRHDT and FYEKMQ. Full variable domain (CDR3 extended with the reference TRBV13 and TRBJ2-7 proteins): AAGVIQSPRHLIKEKRETATLKCYPIPRHDTVYWYQQGPGQDPQFLISFYEKMQSDKGSIPDRFSAQQFSDYHSELNMSSLELGDSALYFCASSLGLGTYEQYFGPGTRLTVT.